The 32 T cell receptor beta chains below were found in one sample sequenced in a study of cytomegalovirus exposure and HLA in healthy donors. Primers included in the PCR were 60 Vbeta and 13 Jbeta primers. Assay used: immunoSEQ multiplex PCR; TCRdb lists only in-frame clones, some missing. The sample consists of 150,000 to 200,000 clones, about 59% of them appearing once. The sample comprised PBMCs. All receptors derive from a man in his forties in good health and CMV-seronegative.

This chain links TRBV9 with TRBJ2-1; D perhaps matches TRBD2 (6 bases). Germline lookup yields CDR1 SGDLS and CDR2 YYNGEE. The ends were cut back, 5 bases at V and 7 bases at J, with 16 bases in the middle. CDR3 size: 14 residues. This CDR3 reads CASRGGPIGNEQFF. The CDR3 DNA is TGTGCCAGCAGGGGGGGACCTATTGGGAATGAGCAGTTCTTC.

The chain employs TRBV28 and TRBJ1-2, with 7 bases aligning to TRBD1. In germline, CDR1 is MDHEN, CDR2 SYDVKM. V was pared by 6 bases and J by 8 bases, with 18 bases of the junction left unmatched. The CDR3 contains 16 residues. In nucleotides, the CDR3 is TGTGCCAGCAGCCTTGGACAGGTTGCCTCATCCTTGGGCTACACCTTC. Encoded protein: CASSLGQVASSLGYTF.

This clone occurred once. V gene TRBV29-1 combines with J gene TRBJ1-1, with 7 bases lining up with TRBD1. CDR3 length: 14 residues. Losses at the gene ends were 7 bases for V and 5 bases for J; bases not matched to a gene: 13. CDR1 SQVTM and CDR2 ANQGSEA come from the germline V gene. The CDR3 coding sequence is TGCAGCGCGAAGGGGGCGAGGGCGGAGACTGAAGCTTTCTTT. Amino acids: CSAKGARAETEAFF.

This clone turned up a few times. The chain has TRBV18 and TRBJ1-5; 9 bases align to TRBD1. The CDR3 totals 15 residues. Germline CDR1 is KGHSH and CDR2 is LQKENI. J was trimmed by 5 bases and V by 5 bases; bases with no gene match: 7. CDR3 DNA sequence: TGTGCCAGCTCAAGGCAACAGGGGGCGGATCAGCCCCAGCATTTT. Encoded protein: CASSRQQGADQPQHF.

This clone was counted once. Germline is not matched at one junction end, which may reflect a read error. The chain has TRBV4-1 and TRBJ1-2; 11 bases fit TRBD1. There are 15 residues in the CDR3. From germline, CDR1 is MGHRA and CDR2 YSYEKL. DNA of the CDR3: TGTGCCAGCAGCCATCCCGGGACAGGGGGCTATGGCTACACCTTC. It specifies CASSHPGTGGYGYTF.

The V gene is TRBV2, the J gene TRBJ2-7; 7 positions match TRBD1. The CDR3 totals 13 residues. The junction had 4 bases not matched to a gene; V was cut back by 5 bases and J by 3 bases. Germline CDR1 is SNHLY and CDR2 is FYNNEI. The CDR3 protein is CASSRRDSYEQYF. CDR3 sequence (DNA): TGTGCCAGCAGTCGCCGGGACAGCTACGAGCAGTACTTC.

V usage is TRBV9 and J usage is TRBJ2-7, with 12 bases fitting TRBD2. Germline values: CDR1 SGDLS, CDR2 YYNGEE. This CDR3 is 16 amino acids long. The junction had 7 bases not matched to a gene; V was cut back by 4 bases and J by 2 bases. CDR3: CASSQTRTSGAYEQYF. The CDR3 DNA reads as TGTGCCAGCAGCCAAACTCGGACTAGCGGGGCCTACGAGCAGTACTTC.

This clone was observed a handful of times. The chain joins TRBV9 to TRBJ1-2, with D perhaps TRBD1 (6 bases). The length of the CDR3 is 15 residues. With 4 bases removed from V and 4 bases from J, the gap between germline ends came to 17 bases. Germline lookup yields CDR1 SGDLS and CDR2 YYNGEE. CDR3 sequence reads: CASSPDPTGTYGYTF. CDR3 bases: TGTGCCAGCAGCCCAGACCCGACAGGAACCTATGGCTACACCTTC.

This clone was counted a few times. The chain links TRBV27 to TRBJ2-7, with 8 bases identical to TRBD1. The CDR3 runs to 15 residues. CDR1 and CDR2 from the germline V gene are MNHEY and SMNVEV (reference sequence). Trimming cost V 0 bases and J 6 bases; bases outside gene matches: 7. This CDR3 is CASSLSRQGAIEQYF. The DNA for the CDR3 is TGTGCCAGCAGTTTATCTCGGCAGGGGGCGATCGAGCAGTACTTC.

As to this clone: In the same sample, other DNA sequences code for this CDR3. The V gene is TRBV7-2, the J gene TRBJ2-7; a possible D gene is TRBD1 (6 bases). In germline, CDR1 is SGHTA, CDR2 FQGNSA. The V end was cut by 4 bases, the J end by 4 bases, with 8 bases between. This CDR3 region has 12 residues. The CDR3: CASSSTGYEQYF. The DNA of the CDR3 is TGTGCCAGCAGCTCGACAGGATACGAGCAGTACTTC.

As for this clone: The germline gene is not matched at one end of the junction; a read error may be the cause. This rearrangement joins TRBV7-9 to TRBJ1-1, with D unclear. CDR1 is SEHNR and CDR2 is FQNEAQ in the germline V gene (reference sequence). This CDR3 has 16 amino acids. CDR3 region: CSSSLTGVTAGTEAFF. For the CDR3, the DNA is TGTTCCAGCAGCTTAACTGGGGTCACCGCGGGCACTGAAGCTTTCTTT.

The rearrangement joins TRBV25-1 to TRBJ2-3; 9 nucleotides match TRBD1. Germline V gives CDR1 MGHDK, CDR2 SYGVNS. Germline trimming cut 2 bases from V and 1 base from J; bases unmatched to any gene: 7. This CDR3 is built from 17 residues. The CDR3 sequence: CASSEPRDRAGTDTQYF. The CDR3 nucleotides are TGTGCCAGCAGTGAACCCCGGGACAGGGCCGGCACAGATACGCAGTATTTT.

The rearrangement joins TRBV2 to TRBJ1-4; the match to TRBD1 covers 7 bases. J was trimmed by 1 base and V by 3 bases; bases with no gene match: 11. This CDR3 region has 18 residues. Germline loops: CDR1 SNHLY, CDR2 FYNNEI. CDR3: CASSDSGTAPQTNEKLFF. In nucleotides, the CDR3 is TGTGCCAGCAGTGACTCAGGGACAGCCCCACAAACTAATGAAAAACTGTTTTTT.

The V and J genes are TRBV5-1 and TRBJ1-6, with TRBD1 matching over 7 bases. Trimming at V came to 0 bases and at J to 7 bases, leaving 4 bases not matched to a gene. CDR3 size: 15 residues. Per germline, CDR1 SGHRS and CDR2 YFSETQ. This CDR3 is CASSLETGTNSPLHF. The CDR3 DNA reads as TGCGCCAGCAGCTTGGAGACAGGGACGAATTCACCCCTCCACTTT.

This clone was seen once. V and J are TRBV4-3 and TRBJ2-5; 14 bases map to TRBD2. The V gene's germline CDR1 is LGHNA and CDR2 YSLEER. V was clipped by 0 bases and J by 4 bases; unmatched bases: 7. This CDR3 spans 18 amino acids. Here the CDR3 DNA reads TGCGCCAGCAGCCAAGATAGGGGGACTAGCGGGAGTTCAGAGACCCAGTACTTC. Translated, it gives CASSQDRGTSGSSETQYF.

CDR3 amino acids: CSVKRTSGGAVGNEQFF. As DNA, the CDR3 is TGCAGCGTCAAAAGGACTAGCGGGGGGGCGGTTGGAAATGAGCAGTTCTTC. This rearrangement joins TRBV29-1 to TRBJ2-1, with 15 bases that match TRBD2. V lost 6 bases and J lost 7; bases outside the gene matches: 13. CDR3 size: 17 residues. Germline V gene data show CDR1 as SQVTM and CDR2 as ANQGSEA.

The J gene is TRBJ2-7, the V gene TRBV11-2, with D possibly TRBD2 on 5 matching bases. The CDR3 sequence is 13 residues long. The germline gives CDR1 SGHAT, CDR2 FQNNGV. V lost 5 bases and J lost 2, with 10 bases in between. The CDR3 bases are TGTGCCAGCAGCCCCCGGCGGGCCTACGAGCAGTACTTC. Amino acids: CASSPRRAYEQYF. Filled out from reference TRBV11-2 and TRBJ2-7, the complete variable domain reads EAGVAQSPRYKIIEKRQSVAFWCNPISGHATLYWYQQILGQGPKLLIQFQNNGVVDDSQLPKDRFSAERLKGVDSTLKIQPAKLEDSAVYLCASSPRRAYEQYFGPGTRLTVT.

The chain carries TRBV6-5 and TRBJ2-7; D possibly corresponds to TRBD1 (6 bases). Germline V gives CDR1 MNHEY, CDR2 SVGAGI. Trimming removed 5 bases at V and 1 base at J, with 15 bases between. CDR3 length equals 15 residues. The CDR3 sequence is CASSNTPRGSYEQYF. CDR3 nucleotides: TGTGCCAGCAGTAATACGCCTAGGGGGTCCTACGAGCAGTACTTC.

The chain employs TRBV11-1 and TRBJ2-3, with D perhaps matching TRBD2 (6 bases). This CDR3 is 17 amino acids long. Germline values: CDR1 SGHAT, CDR2 FQDESV (reference sequence). Trimming took off 3 bases at V and 5 bases at J, with 21 bases between the two ends. The CDR3: CASSFTKTGEGRDTQYF. DNA for the CDR3: TGTGCCAGCAGCTTTACGAAAACGGGAGAGGGAAGAGATACGCAGTATTTT.

In its sample, this clone was seen a few times. The CDR3 DNA follows: TGTGCCAGCAGCAAAGGGCCAGGGGGCCCCTACCCGGACTCCTATAATTCACCCCTCCACTTT. This encodes CASSKGPGGPYPDSYNSPLHF. The chain recombines TRBV21-1 with TRBJ1-6; the tabulated D call, TRBD1, remains unverified against the DNA. TRBV21-1 is listed as a pseudogene. This CDR3 region has 21 residues.

The chain employs TRBV18 and TRBJ2-5; D gene unclear. This CDR3 is built from 14 residues. Trimming left V 3 bases short and J 0 bases short, with 8 bases between. Germline-derived CDR1 and CDR2 are KGHSH and LQKENI. The CDR3 is CASSPSPYQETQYF. CDR3 nucleotides: TGTGCCAGCTCACCCTCCCCGTACCAAGAGACCCAGTACTTC.

V is TRBV5-1 and J is TRBJ2-7; tentatively, D is TRBD1 (6 bases). CDR1 is SGHRS and CDR2 is YFSETQ in the germline V gene. The CDR3 loop spans 14 amino acids. The ends were cut back, 6 bases at V and 6 bases at J, with 19 bases in the middle. The CDR3 DNA reads as TGCGCCAGCAATTCTTTGGCAGGGGAAGGCGAGCAGTACTTC. Its protein product is CASNSLAGEGEQYF.

The sample holds a few counts of this clone. The rearrangement uses TRBV5-1 and TRBJ2-5; 8 bases are shared with TRBD2. In germline, CDR1 is SGHRS, CDR2 YFSETQ. The CDR3 has 14 amino acids. J lost 4 bases, V lost 4 bases, and 6 bases had no gene match. The CDR3 sequence: CASSTGGLAETQYF. The CDR3 coding sequence is TGCGCCAGCAGCACGGGGGGGCTTGCAGAGACCCAGTACTTC. Combining the CDR3 with reference TRBV5-1 and TRBJ2-5 gives the whole variable domain KAGVTQTPRYLIKTRGQQVTLSCSPISGHRSVSWYQQTPGQGLQFLFEYFSETQRNKGNFPGRFSGRQFSNSRSEMNVSTLELGDSALYLCASSTGGLAETQYFGPGTRLLVL.

V usage is TRBV4-2 and J usage is TRBJ2-3, with 11 bases that match TRBD2. The CDR3 is 20 residues long. The germline V gene encodes CDR1 LGHNA and CDR2 YNFKEQ. With V trimmed by 0 bases and J by 6 bases, 17 bases remained unmatched. CDR3 amino acids: CASSQESGSRASGRRDTQYF. Written as DNA, the CDR3 is TGTGCCAGCAGCCAAGAATCGGGTTCTAGGGCTAGCGGGAGGCGGGATACGCAGTATTTT.

V usage is TRBV25-1 and J usage is TRBJ2-3; possible D gene TRBD1, 5 bases. Germline V lookup: CDR1 MGHDK, CDR2 SYGVNS. The CDR3 spans 14 residues. Trimming left V 3 bases short and J 1 base short, with 8 bases between. The CDR3 sequence is CASSDRGGTDTQYF. In nucleotides, the CDR3 is TGTGCCAGCAGTGATAGGGGTGGCACAGATACGCAGTATTTT.

CDR3 loop: CASSQENRGLYEQYF. Here the CDR3 DNA reads TGCGCCAGCAGCCAAGAGAACAGGGGCCTCTACGAGCAGTACTTC. The V call is TRBV4-3, the J call TRBJ2-7; 7 positions match TRBD1. Germline V gene lookup returns CDR1 LGHNA and CDR2 YSLEER. With V trimmed by 0 bases and J by 3 bases, 5 bases remained unmatched. The CDR3 contains 15 residues.

The chain links TRBV21-1 to TRBJ2-3; the table's D call of TRBD1 was not tested on the DNA. TRBV21-1 constitutes a pseudogene. The CDR3 covers 17 residues. CDR3: CASSHVRTVSLTDTQYF. The CDR3 region has the DNA TGTGCCAGCAGCCACGTACGGACAGTTTCTCTCACAGATACGCAGTATTTT.

This clone was seen more than once but under ten times. V gene TRBV6-5 combines with J gene TRBJ2-7; 9 bases map to TRBD1. The CDR3 runs 16 residues. Germline CDR1 reads MNHEY; CDR2 reads SVGAGI. J was trimmed by 0 bases and V by 0 bases; bases with no gene match: 3. CDR3 DNA sequence: TGTGCCAGCAGTTACTCCCGGGACAGGGACTCCTACGAGCAGTACTTC. This gives the protein CASSYSRDRDSYEQYF.

The chain combines TRBV7-2 with TRBJ2-3, with no clear D. Trimming shortened V by 1 base and J by 2 bases, and 7 bases separated the two germline ends. The length of the CDR3 is 14 residues. The germline V gene encodes CDR1 SGHTA and CDR2 FQGNSA. CDR3 in amino acids: CASSLGAITDTQYF. CDR3 sequence (DNA): TGTGCCAGCAGCTTAGGCGCGATCACAGATACGCAGTATTTT.

This chain joins TRBV20-1 and TRBJ2-1; perhaps TRBD1 as D (5 bases). Trimming stripped 6 bases from V and 9 bases from J, with 12 bases between. Germline lookup yields CDR1 DFQATT and CDR2 SNEGSKA (reference sequence). The CDR3 consists of 11 residues. CDR3 bases: TGCAGTGCCCGGGCAGGGATTGAGCAGTTCTTC. Translated: CSARAGIEQFF.

The chain uses TRBV18 and TRBJ2-3, with D unclear. CDR3 length: 14 residues. CDR1 is KGHSH and CDR2 is LQKENI in the germline V gene. Trimming stripped 1 base from V and 2 bases from J, with 7 bases between. CDR3 sequence reads: CASSPRSATDTQYF. The CDR3 DNA reads as TGTGCCAGCTCACCACGGAGCGCCACAGATACGCAGTATTTT. Full variable domain (remainder filled in from reference TRBV18 and TRBJ2-3): NAGVMQNPRHLVRRRGQEARLRCSPMKGHSHVYWYRQLPEEGLKFMVYLQKENIIDESGMPKERFSAEFPKEGPSILRIQQVVRGDSAAYFCASSPRSATDTQYFGPGTRLTVL.

Worth noting for this clone: The junction departs from the called germline gene at one end, perhaps through a read error. The chain employs TRBV2 and TRBJ1-3; TRBD1 might be the D (6 bases). The CDR3 sequence is 14 residues long. Germline V gene data show CDR1 as SNHLY and CDR2 as FYNNEI. The CDR3 spells CATNQGISGNAIYF. DNA for the CDR3: TGTGCCACCAATCAGGGGATCTCTGGAAACGCCATATATTTT.